This T cell receptor (beta chain) was identified during a study of blood T cell repertoires in COVID-19. Per germline, CDR1 SEHNR and CDR2 FQNEAQ (reference sequence). The V gene lost 0 bases and the J gene lost 9 bases, with 12 bases spanning the gap. The CDR3 loop spans 14 amino acids. Living in about 25 US areas, the participants were between roughly 18 and 90 years of age. Which cohort a participant joined came from the clinical history participants gave. The assay was immunoSEQ multiplex PCR, and TCRdb's table has in-frame clones only and misses some. The sample has about 320,000 clones; roughly 87% are singletons.

V and J are TRBV7-9 and TRBJ2-1, with D tentatively TRBD2 (5 bases). This receptor was identified in a woman aged 18-35 years who had recovered from COVID-19. The specimen was PBMCs or T cells enriched from blood (not recorded which). The CDR3 sequence: CASSLAGGRGEQFF. Written as DNA, the CDR3 is TGTGCCAGCAGCTTAGCTGGAGGACGGGGTGAGCAGTTCTTC.